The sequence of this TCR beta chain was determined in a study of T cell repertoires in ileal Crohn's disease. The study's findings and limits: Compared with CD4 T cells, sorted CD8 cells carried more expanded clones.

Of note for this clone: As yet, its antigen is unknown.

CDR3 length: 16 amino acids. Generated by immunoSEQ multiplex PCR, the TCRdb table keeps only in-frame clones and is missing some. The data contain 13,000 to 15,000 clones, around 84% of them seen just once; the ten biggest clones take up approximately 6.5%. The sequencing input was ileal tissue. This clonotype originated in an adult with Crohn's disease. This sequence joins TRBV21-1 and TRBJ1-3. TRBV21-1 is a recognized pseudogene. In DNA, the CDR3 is TGTGCCAGCAGCAAAGCGGAGGGTTACTCTGGAAACACCATATATTTT. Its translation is CASSKAEGYSGNTIYF.